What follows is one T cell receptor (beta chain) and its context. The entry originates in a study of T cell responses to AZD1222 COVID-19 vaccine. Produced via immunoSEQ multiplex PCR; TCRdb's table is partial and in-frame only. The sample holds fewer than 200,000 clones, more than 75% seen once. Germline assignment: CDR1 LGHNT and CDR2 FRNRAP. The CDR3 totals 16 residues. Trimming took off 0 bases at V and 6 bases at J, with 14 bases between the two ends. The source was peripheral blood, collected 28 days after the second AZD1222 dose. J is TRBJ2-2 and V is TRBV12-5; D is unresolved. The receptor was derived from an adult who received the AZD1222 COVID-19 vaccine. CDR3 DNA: TGTGCTAGTGGTTTGGTACTCGCGGCCGCGCCCGGGGAGCTGTTTTTT. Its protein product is CASGLVLAAAPGELFF.